These T cell receptor beta chains were read from a single sample in a study of cytomegalovirus exposure and HLA in healthy donors. Measured with immunoSEQ multiplex PCR; TCRdb has only the in-frame clones, and not every one. The sample holds fewer than 250,000 clones, about 80% seen once. The material sequenced was PBMCs. All receptors come from a male donor in good health and CMV-seronegative. The CDR3 runs from the conserved cysteine through the conserved F or W. The D gene is left open where the match is weak. Size values are once, few and many counts, or a class for expanded clones, and some rows have none.

cdr3_nt cdr3_aa d_call j_call v_call clone_size
TGTGCCAGCAGCGTACATTCACAGCCAGGAGATACGCAGTATTTT CASSVHSQPGDTQYF . TRBJ2-3 TRBV9 .
TGTGCCTGGAGTGGGGGACAGGGGATCGAAAGCAATCAGCCCCAGCATTTT CAWSGGQGIESNQPQHF TRBD1 TRBJ1-5 TRBV30 .
TGTGCCAGTAGCGCTACCCCCGGGGGTGAGCAGTTCTTC CASSATPGGEQFF . TRBJ2-1 TRBV19 few
TGTGCCAGCAGCCGGACAGGTTACGAGCAGTACTTC CASSRTGYEQYF TRBD1 TRBJ2-7 TRBV27 .
TGTGCCAGCAGTGTTCTCGGGACAGGGGGCTACGAGCAGTACTTC CASSVLGTGGYEQYF TRBD1 TRBJ2-7 TRBV6-4 .
TGCGCCAGCAGCTTGGAGGGGACAGGGGGAGTCTCCTACGAGCAGTACTTC CASSLEGTGGVSYEQYF TRBD1 TRBJ2-7 TRBV5-1 .
TGTGCCAGCAGTTTTGGCGGGGCGCCCTACGAGCAGTACTTC CASSFGGAPYEQYF . TRBJ2-7 TRBV5-6 .
TGCGCCAGCAGCCAAGAATATGACAGGGATTTCTCACCCCTCCACTTT CASSQEYDRDFSPLHF TRBD1 TRBJ1-6 TRBV4-1 .
TGTGCCAGCAGCCCTATCCCTAGCCTCTTGAGCTCTGGAAACACCATATATTTT CASSPIPSLLSSGNTIYF . TRBJ1-3 TRBV7-8 few
TGTGCCAGCTCACCCGGGACAGGGGAGACCCAGTACTTC CASSPGTGETQYF TRBD1 TRBJ2-5 TRBV18 .
TGTGCCAGCAGCTTGGACAGGGTTTGGGTCACCGGGGAGCTGTTTTTT CASSLDRVWVTGELFF . TRBJ2-2 TRBV5-4 few
TGCGCCAGCAGCTTCAGGGGAGACGAAGCTTTCTTT CASSFRGDEAFF . TRBJ1-1 TRBV5-1 .
TGTGCCAGCAGGCGGGGGGGATCACAGGGGGGCTACACCTTC CASRRGGSQGGYTF TRBD1 TRBJ1-2 TRBV2 .
TGTGCCAGCAGCGTAGGACCAGGAGGGGTTTACGAGCAGTACTTC CASSVGPGGVYEQYF . TRBJ2-7 TRBV9 .
TGTGCCAGCAGTGAATCGGGCAGGGCATCTTACCGCGCGAGTGCCCCAGATACGCAGTATTTT CASSESGRASYRASAPDTQYF . TRBJ2-3 TRBV2 .
TGTGCCTGGAGTCAACAACCCCGGGACAGGGGGCTTTATAATTCACCCCTCCACTTT CAWSQQPRDRGLYNSPLHF TRBD1 TRBJ1-6 TRBV30 .
TGTGCCAGCAGTTACTCCAAATTGGGGGGGACGGACGAGCAGTACTTC CASSYSKLGGTDEQYF TRBD2 TRBJ2-7 TRBV6-5 .
TGCGCCAGCAGCCGGGGGCCGGGACAGGGGATCTCTGGGGCCAACGTCCTGACTTTC CASSRGPGQGISGANVLTF TRBD1 TRBJ2-6 TRBV4-3 few
TGTGCCACCAGCAGAGATCAGGGGGACCCGAAGTACTTC CATSRDQGDPKYF TRBD1 TRBJ2-7 TRBV15 .
TGTGCCAGCAGCCGGGTACTAGCGGGGGTTCTTTCGACCTACGAGCAGTACTTC CASSRVLAGVLSTYEQYF TRBD2 TRBJ2-7 TRBV7-9 .
TGTGCCAGTAGCACGCGGGGGGGCTACAATGAGCAGTTCTTC CASSTRGGYNEQFF TRBD2 TRBJ2-1 TRBV19 few
TGTGCCAGCAGCTTAGTACGGGGCTACGAGCAGTACTTC CASSLVRGYEQYF . TRBJ2-7 TRBV7-2 .